These 3 T cell receptor beta chains came from one sample sequenced in a study of T cells after yellow fever vaccination. One entry per CDR3 protein, called by TCRdb with MiXCR from the 5' RACE reads. This table has 100,000 to 150,000 distinct CDR3 sequences, under 9% appearing once. Sample: CD8+ T cells sorted from PBMCs, taken on the day of the yellow fever booster vaccination. The receptors come from a man aged 18-30 years who received the YFV17D yellow fever vaccine.

This chain links TRBV6-6 with TRBJ1-4; D may be TRBD1 (5 bases). CDR1 and CDR2 (germline): MNHNY, SVGAGI (reference sequence). V was cut by 8 bases and J by 11 bases, with 12 bases left in between. The CDR3 consists of 11 residues. DNA of the CDR3: TGTGCCAGCTACCAGGGTGGGAAACTGTTTTTT. This encodes CASYQGGKLFF.

This clonotype has a handful of counts. The chain uses TRBV20-1 and TRBJ2-4; possibly TRBD2 for D (5 bases). The CDR3 loop spans 18 amino acids. Between the trimmed V and J ends, which lost 3 bases and 0 bases, there was a span of 21 bases. Per germline, CDR1 DFQATT and CDR2 SNEGSKA (reference sequence). For the CDR3, the DNA is TGCAGTGCTAGTACTAGTCGGGCCTTCGCCTTAGCCAAAAACATTCAGTACTTC. Its translation: CSASTSRAFALAKNIQYF.

The V gene is TRBV12-3 or TRBV12-4, the J gene TRBJ2-1; 8 nucleotides agree with TRBD2. The trim removed 6 bases at V and 0 bases at J, leaving 10 bases unmatched. The CDR3 consists of 17 residues. CDR3: CASRPPPGGSSYNEQFF. CDR3 nucleotides: TGTGCCAGCAGACCCCCCCCGGGGGGGAGCTCCTACAATGAGCAGTTCTTC.